Following are 7 T cell receptor beta chains from one sample sequenced in a study of tissue T cells after allogeneic stem cell transplantation. The repertoire was sequenced with immunoSEQ multiplex PCR; TCRdb's copy has only in-frame clones and lacks some. The data hold a few hundred clones, with roughly 68% observed a single time. Sequences were obtained from liver tissue. The receptors were gathered from a female BALB/c mouse in good health. This mouse strain has H2-d as its MHC haplotype.

About this clone itself: Gene labels here are mouse ones. CDR3 in amino acids: CASSGGTGKNERLFF. CDR3 DNA (partial): TGTGCCAGCAGTGGAGGGACAGGGAAAAACGAAAGATTATTT. The rearrangement joins TRBV13-1 to TRBJ1-4; TRBD1 matches 9 bases. The read ends 1 residue before the CDR3 terminus; that terminus is restored from the germline J gene. CDR3 length: 15 amino acids. The germline CDR1 and CDR2 sequences are NSHNY and SYGAGN. Germline trimming cut 3 bases from V and 5 bases from J; bases unmatched to any gene: 5.

Details on this clone: Any gene name here is a mouse gene name. The read falls 1 residue short of the CDR3 end, and the missing part is taken from the germline J gene. The chain couples TRBV13-1 to TRBJ2-1; TRBD1 aligns across 10 bases. After removal of 2 bases from V and 4 bases from J, the junction contained 3 bases not matched to a gene. Germline V lookup: CDR1 NSHNY, CDR2 SYGAGN. CDR3 size: 15 residues. The sequenced part of the CDR3 DNA is TGTGCCAGCAGTGAAGGGGACAGGGGATATGCTGAGCAGTTC. This sequence encodes CASSEGDRGYAEQF. The full CDR3 is CASSEGDRGYAEQFF.

As regards this clone: The gene names here belong to mouse. The CDR3 bases that were read are TGCACCTGCAGTGCAGCAGACAGTGCAGAAACGCTGTAT. Amino acids: CTCSAADSAETLY. The entire CDR3 is CTCSAADSAETLYF. This rearrangement joins TRBV1 to TRBJ2-3, with no clear D. The CDR3 goes on 1 residue after the read ends, and that part is filled in from the germline J gene. Between the trimmed V and J ends, which lost 1 base and 0 bases, there was a span of 5 bases. CDR3 length: 14 amino acids. Germline V gene data show CDR1 as NSQYPW and CDR2 as LRSPGD (reference sequence).

A remark on this clone: Mouse gene names apply. The sequence runs out 1 residue before the end of the CDR3; the remainder is reconstructed from the germline J gene. V is TRBV5 and J is TRBJ1-1; tentative D call: TRBD1 (6 bases). The germline gives CDR1 LGHNA, CDR2 YNLKQL (reference sequence). This CDR3 comprises 14 residues. V was shortened by 0 bases and J by 2 bases, with 7 bases between the two germline ends. The CDR3: CASSQEGHNTEVFF. The covered CDR3 bases are TGTGCCAGCAGCCAAGAGGGACACAACACAGAAGTCTTC.

For this clone: Genes here carry mouse names. The CDR3 is cut off 1 residue early in the read; its end comes from the germline J gene. The chain joins TRBV4 to TRBJ1-4; a weak D match, TRBD1 (6 bases). V was trimmed by 4 bases and J by 4 bases, leaving 10 bases between them. This CDR3 is 14 amino acids long. Germline-derived CDR1 and CDR2 are LGHDT and YNNKQL (reference sequence). This chain's CDR3 is CASSFRDNNERLFF. CDR3 DNA, as far as it was read: TGTGCCAGCAGCTTCCGGGACAACAACGAAAGATTATTT.

As regards this clone: Genes here carry mouse names. The read ends 1 residue shy of where the CDR3 ends; the end is completed using the germline J gene. This rearrangement joins TRBV13-2 to TRBJ1-1; TRBD1 agrees at 9 bases. J was trimmed by 1 base and V by 1 base; bases with no gene match: 2. CDR3 length: 15 residues. The germline gives CDR1 NNHNN, CDR2 SYGAGS (reference sequence). The sequenced part of the CDR3 DNA is TGTGCCAGCGGTGATCCGGGACAGGGAAACACAGAAGTCTTC. Protein: CASGDPGQGNTEVF. The CDR3 in its entirety is CASGDPGQGNTEVFF.

Worth noting for this clone: The genes are named according to mouse. Sequencing ends 1 residue short of the CDR3 end; the germline J gene provides the rest. V gene TRBV13-2 combines with J gene TRBJ2-7, with D unclear. Trimming shortened V by 0 bases and J by 0 bases, and 7 bases separated the two germline ends. The germline CDR1 and CDR2 sequences are NNHNN and SYGAGS (reference sequence). This CDR3 comprises 14 residues. CDR3 bases read: TGTGCCAGCGGTGATGGGGCCCTCTCCTATGAACAGTAC. Protein: CASGDGALSYEQY. The full CDR3 is CASGDGALSYEQYF.